These 7 T cell receptor beta chains share one sample of origin, sequenced in a study of regulatory T cells in long-lasting Graves disease. Assembly of TCR beta libraries relied on iRepertoire HTBI primers together with Arm-PCR of CDR3 regions. From the multiplex PCR reads, TCRdb called clonotypes with MiXCR, one entry per CDR3 protein. The sample lists 350,000 to 550,000 distinct CDR3 sequences, 14% occurring once. This sample's time point: newly diagnosed GD, antithyroid drugs for less than 3 months. PBMC-extracted RNA yielded the TCR library. These data were likewise used in another study, on T cells in Graves' hyperthyroidism and ophthalmopathy.

Here the sequenced sample was peripheral blood mononuclear cells (PBMCs), taken at new diagnosis, from a patient treated with antithyroid drugs. The receptors come from a woman aged 45-60 years with Graves disease.

This clonotype was seen repeatedly, ten times or more. V and J are TRBV28 and TRBJ2-7; 9 positions agree with TRBD2. CDR1 is MDHEN, CDR2 SYDVKM, per germline. The CDR3 spans 15 residues. Trimming removed 4 bases from V and 4 bases from J; junction bases left unmatched: 8. The CDR3 region is CASSSPTSGLYEQYF. The CDR3 DNA reads TGTGCCAGCAGTTCGCCGACTAGCGGTCTTTACGAGCAGTACTTC.

This rearrangement joins TRBV24-1 to TRBJ2-5; D might be TRBD1 (6 bases). Germline values: CDR1 KGHDR, CDR2 SFDVKD. This CDR3 region has 17 residues. Trimming left V 0 bases short and J 3 bases short, with 16 bases between. The CDR3 loop is CATSDLPRAGEEETQYF. The CDR3 nucleotides are TGTGCCACCAGTGATTTGCCGAGGGCAGGGGAAGAAGAGACCCAGTACTTC.

In regard to this clonotype: A much larger clonotype is one base distant, so this may be a read error. The rearrangement uses TRBV5-1 and TRBJ2-7; 7 bases fit TRBD1. The CDR3 contains 13 residues. Germline values: CDR1 SGHRS, CDR2 YFSETQ. CDR3 nucleotides: TGCGCCAGCAGCTTGGGGGACAGAACCGAGCTGTACTTC. Protein product: CASSLGDRTELYF.

This clonotype was detected a few times. V gene TRBV10-3 combines with J gene TRBJ2-7, with 10 bases that match TRBD2. V gave up 3 bases and J gave up 3 bases; unmatched junction bases: 2. In germline, CDR1 is ENHRY, CDR2 SYGVKD. The CDR3 is made up of 14 amino acids. CDR3 loop: CAISETSGDYEQYF. The DNA for the CDR3 is TGTGCCATCAGTGAAACTAGCGGGGACTACGAGCAGTACTTC.

For this clonotype: Given the absence of the conserved phenylalanine or tryptophan at the CDR3 end, a read error is likely. This chain uses TRBV5-6 with TRBJ2-7; 11 nucleotides agree with TRBD2. V was pared by 2 bases and J by 3 bases, with 1 base of the junction left unmatched. Germline V gene lookup returns CDR1 SGHDT and CDR2 YYEEEE. This CDR3 has 14 amino acids. CDR3 loop: CASSFGTSGYEQYC. CDR3 bases: TGTGCCAGCAGCTTCGGGACTAGCGGCTACGAGCAGTACTGC.

The chain recombines TRBV5-1 with TRBJ2-5; 9 bases agree with TRBD2. The CDR3 totals 16 residues. Trimming took 2 bases from V and 3 from J; bases not matched to a gene: 8. Germline loops: CDR1 SGHRS, CDR2 YFSETQ. The CDR3: CASSFLDLAGKETQYF. As DNA, the CDR3 is TGCGCCAGCAGCTTCCTTGACCTAGCGGGAAAAGAGACCCAGTACTTC.

The genes are TRBV4-1 and TRBJ2-1, with D hard to call. CDR1 is MGHRA, CDR2 YSYEKL, per germline. Trimming stripped 3 bases from V and 5 bases from J, with 8 bases between. The CDR3 runs 13 residues. The CDR3 loop reads CASSQMSNNEQFF. DNA of the CDR3: TGCGCCAGCAGCCAGATGTCCAACAATGAGCAGTTCTTC.